A single sample gave rise to the 29 T cell receptor beta chains below, sequenced in a study of response to subunit inactivated influenza vaccine. TCRdb re-called the RT-PCR reads with MiXCR, one entry per CDR3 protein. The sample shows a few hundred thousand distinct CDR3 sequences, 10% to 12% of them seen only once. These data were likewise used in another study, on T cells expressing NK-cell markers. From that report: 5'RACE template switching built TCR beta cDNA with unique molecular identifiers.

The sequences come from PBMCs from blood, collected on the day of vaccination. The receptor source for this set is a middle-aged man who received an inactivated influenza vaccine.

The rearrangement uses TRBV7-9 and TRBJ2-5, with TRBD1 as a possible D gene (7 bases). Trimming cost V 5 bases and J 5 bases, with 18 bases left between them. Germline V CDR1 and CDR2: SEHNR, FQNEAQ (reference sequence). This CDR3 has 15 amino acids. The CDR3 DNA is TGTGCCAGCAGCCCCCCCAGCAGGGGGGCCGAGACCCAGTACTTC. It yields the protein CASSPPSRGAETQYF. Variable domain in full (rest from reference TRBV7-9 and TRBJ2-5): DTGVSQNPRHKITKRGQNVTFRCDPISEHNRLYWYRQTLGQGPEFLTYFQNEAQLEKSRLLSDRFSAERPKGSFSTLEIQRTEQGDSAMYLCASSPPSRGAETQYFGPGTRLLVL.

The chain joins TRBV10-3 to TRBJ2-2, with 8 bases lining up with TRBD1. This CDR3 is 16 amino acids long. The ends lost 3 bases at V and 3 bases at J; junction bases unmatched: 6. Germline CDR1 is ENHRY and CDR2 is SYGVKD. CDR3 region: CAISESGQGYTGELFF. The CDR3 DNA reads TGTGCCATCAGTGAATCCGGACAGGGCTACACCGGGGAGCTGTTTTTT.

The V gene is TRBV7-9, the J gene TRBJ2-1, with 10 bases identical to TRBD1. The CDR3 spans 16 residues. Trimming took 4 bases from V and 6 from J; bases not matched to a gene: 9. The germline V gene has CDR1 SEHNR and CDR2 FQNEAQ (reference sequence). The CDR3 DNA follows: TGTGCCAGCAGCTCCTCTCCGGGACAGGGGCCCAATGAGCAGTTCTTC. Translation: CASSSSPGQGPNEQFF.

V gene TRBV12-3 or TRBV12-4 combines with J gene TRBJ1-4; 9 nucleotides line up with TRBD1. With 2 bases clipped from V and 5 bases from J, the junction kept 6 bases outside the gene matches. The CDR3 length is 16 residues. CDR3 region: CASSLNWGTGNEKLFF. For the CDR3, the DNA is TGTGCCAGCAGTTTAAATTGGGGGACAGGGAATGAAAAACTGTTTTTT.

This chain joins TRBV29-1 and TRBJ2-7; D is perhaps TRBD1 (6 bases). Trimming stripped 4 bases from V and 4 bases from J, with 17 bases between. Germline V gene lookup returns CDR1 SQVTM and CDR2 ANQGSEA. The CDR3 consists of 14 residues. Written as DNA, the CDR3 is TGCAGCGTTGGGGGAGTGGACAGTCGATACGAGCAGTACTTC. It is translated as CSVGGVDSRYEQYF.

This clonotype turned up a few times. This sequence joins TRBV9 and TRBJ1-6; D not resolved. Trimming took off 0 bases at V and 9 bases at J, with 7 bases between the two ends. CDR3 length: 13 residues. Per the germline V gene, CDR1 is SGDLS and CDR2 is YYNGEE. The CDR3 nucleotides read TGTGCCAGCAGCGTAGGGGAAATTTCACCCCTCCACTTT. It translates to CASSVGEISPLHF.

V and J are TRBV12-3 or TRBV12-4 and TRBJ2-1, with TRBD2 as a possible D gene (7 bases). V dropped 8 bases and J dropped 4 bases, with 18 bases sitting between them. This CDR3 is built from 15 residues. CDR3 sequence: CASPEGGGAYNEQFF. For the CDR3, the DNA is TGTGCCAGCCCTGAGGGCGGGGGCGCTTACAATGAGCAGTTCTTC.

This rearrangement joins TRBV7-6 to TRBJ2-3; 7 bases align to TRBD2. Germline CDR1 and CDR2: SGHVS and FNYEAQ. The CDR3 spans 18 residues. J gave up 0 bases and V 4 bases, and 13 bases lay outside the gene matches. The CDR3 here is CASSSSNGRTLSTDTQYF. The CDR3 coding sequence is TGTGCCAGCAGCTCCTCTAACGGGAGGACTCTAAGCACAGATACGCAGTATTTT.

This clonotype was observed many times. This chain links TRBV6-6 with TRBJ2-1; no definite D call. The CDR3 has 12 residues. V was trimmed by 7 bases and J by 3 bases, leaving 7 bases between them. CDR1 MNHNY and CDR2 SVGAGI come from the germline V gene (reference sequence). As DNA, the CDR3 is TGTGCCAGCAAGGCCAACTACAATGAGCAGTTCTTC. Its translation is CASKANYNEQFF.

The V gene is TRBV20-1, the J gene TRBJ2-3, with D perhaps TRBD1 (5 bases). V lost 2 bases and J 5 bases, leaving 8 bases between the germline ends. This CDR3 is built from 12 residues. Per germline, CDR1 DFQATT and CDR2 SNEGSKA (reference sequence). The CDR3 DNA reads as TGCAGTGCTAGAAGGGGCCAAGATACGCAGTATTTT. It codes for CSARRGQDTQYF.

This clonotype was observed a handful of times. V and J are TRBV7-9 and TRBJ1-4; D is ambiguous. The germline V and J ends were trimmed by 5 bases and 5 bases, with 15 bases remaining between them. The CDR3 covers 15 residues. Germline V lookup: CDR1 SEHNR, CDR2 FQNEAQ (reference sequence). CDR3 residues: CASSPSARINEKLFF. CDR3 in DNA: TGTGCCAGCAGCCCGAGCGCACGGATAAATGAAAAACTGTTTTTT.

V gene TRBV20-1 combines with J gene TRBJ2-1; TRBD2 agrees at 9 bases. The CDR3 is 14 residues long. The germline gives CDR1 DFQATT, CDR2 SNEGSKA (reference sequence). V dropped 8 bases and J dropped 7; count of bases not matched to a gene: 12. CDR3 sequence: CSPSETSGTNEQFF. CDR3 DNA: TGCAGTCCTTCCGAGACTAGCGGAACTAATGAGCAGTTCTTC.

This clonotype has just one count. An end of the junction does not agree with germline; a read error may underlie this. J is TRBJ1-2 and V is TRBV5-1; D gene uncertain. This CDR3 has 13 amino acids. Germline V lookup: CDR1 SGHRS, CDR2 YFSETQ. The CDR3 here is CACSPQTDYGYTF. In DNA, the CDR3 is TGCGCCTGCAGCCCCCAGACGGACTATGGCTACACCTTC.

This clonotype was seen a few times. The genes are TRBV5-5 and TRBJ1-2; 9 nucleotides match TRBD1. The trim removed 4 bases at V and 4 bases at J, leaving 5 bases unmatched. Germline CDR1 is SGHKS and CDR2 is YYEKEE (reference sequence). CDR3 length equals 14 residues. The CDR3 sequence is CASSAGQGPYGYTF. For the CDR3, the DNA is TGTGCCAGCAGCGCCGGACAGGGGCCCTATGGCTACACCTTC.

This clonotype was seen repeatedly, ten times or more. The V and J genes are TRBV5-6 and TRBJ2-1; 8 bases are shared with TRBD2. The CDR3 sequence is 18 residues long. With 0 bases clipped from V and 5 bases from J, the junction kept 13 bases outside the gene matches. In germline, CDR1 is SGHDT, CDR2 YYEEEE. The CDR3 region is CASSLDLMVSGRNNEQFF. In nucleotides, the CDR3 is TGTGCCAGCAGCTTGGATTTGATGGTCAGCGGGAGAAACAATGAGCAGTTCTTC.

This clonotype appeared a few times. The V and J genes are TRBV21-1 and TRBJ2-7. TRBV21-1 counts as a pseudogene. The CDR3 has 14 residues. The CDR3 sequence: CASSNGLPSYEQYF. The CDR3 DNA reads as TGTGCCAGCAGCAACGGCCTACCTTCCTACGAGCAGTACTTC.

V gene TRBV7-9 combines with J gene TRBJ1-5; tentatively, D is TRBD1 (5 bases). CDR1 and CDR2 (germline): SEHNR, FQNEAQ (reference sequence). The CDR3 covers 17 residues. The V and J ends lost 5 bases and 0 bases respectively, with 17 bases between them. The CDR3 sequence is CASSPLPVGGSNQPQHF. CDR3 sequence (DNA): TGTGCCAGCAGCCCTCTACCCGTGGGGGGTAGCAATCAGCCCCAGCATTTT.

This clonotype was seen ten or more times. This chain uses TRBV20-1 with TRBJ2-7, with a tentative D call TRBD2 (6 bases). Deletions cut 6 bases from V and 0 bases from J, with 12 bases between. Germline V lookup: CDR1 DFQATT, CDR2 SNEGSKA (reference sequence). This CDR3 contains 13 residues. The chain's CDR3 is CSAYSGLSYEQYF. Written as DNA, the CDR3 is TGCAGTGCCTATAGCGGACTCTCCTACGAGCAGTACTTC.

V usage is TRBV29-1 and J usage is TRBJ1-3; no clear D gene. The CDR3 covers 12 residues. Germline V lookup: CDR1 SQVTM, CDR2 ANQGSEA. Trimming removed 4 bases from V and 0 bases from J, with 4 bases in between. CDR3 sequence: CSVVVSGNTIYF. Written as DNA, the CDR3 is TGCAGCGTTGTAGTCTCTGGAAACACCATATATTTT.

V and J are TRBV5-1 and TRBJ2-1; D uncertain. The CDR3 runs 15 residues. The ends were cut back, 0 bases at V and 9 bases at J, with 16 bases in the middle. CDR1 SGHRS and CDR2 YFSETQ come from the germline V gene. CDR3 nucleotide sequence: TGCGCCAGCAGCTTGGACCCTTTAGCTTATGGTGAGCAGTTCTTC. Amino acids: CASSLDPLAYGEQFF.

There are a few counts of this clonotype. V gene TRBV18 combines with J gene TRBJ2-5, with TRBD2 matching over 10 bases. This CDR3 is 15 amino acids long. J gave up 4 bases and V 2 bases, and 4 bases lay outside the gene matches. In germline, CDR1 is KGHSH, CDR2 LQKENI. DNA of the CDR3: TGTGCCAGCTCACCAACCCCTAGCGGGAGAGAGACCCAGTACTTC. It translates to CASSPTPSGRETQYF.

The chain links TRBV15 to TRBJ2-1; a possible D gene is TRBD2 (5 bases). Trimming removed 0 bases at V and 7 bases at J, with 13 bases between. The CDR3 has 15 amino acids. Germline V gene lookup returns CDR1 LNHNV and CDR2 YYDKDF (reference sequence). This CDR3 is CATSREVFAGNEQFF. CDR3 in DNA: TGTGCCACCAGCAGAGAGGTTTTTGCGGGTAATGAGCAGTTCTTC.

This clonotype was observed many times. V usage is TRBV7-3 and J usage is TRBJ2-1; TRBD2 might be the D (5 bases). V dropped 3 bases and J dropped 8 bases, with 11 bases sitting between them. CDR3 length: 13 amino acids. Germline V CDR1 and CDR2: SGHTA, FQGTGA. CDR3 in amino acids: CASSFITSHEQFF. As DNA, the CDR3 is TGTGCCAGCAGCTTTATCACTAGTCATGAGCAGTTCTTC.

This clonotype was seen many times. An end of the junction differs from the germline gene, which may be a read error. V and J are TRBV29-1 and TRBJ2-5; D gene ambiguous. The CDR3 runs 15 residues. In germline, CDR1 is SQVTM, CDR2 ANQGSEA. CDR3 region: CSVEAWAQTPETQYF. Here the CDR3 DNA reads TGCAGCGTCGAAGCGTGGGCCCAGACCCCAGAGACCCAGTACTTC.

This clonotype was detected a few times. CDR3 protein: CASSRWTASTDTQYF. In nucleotides, the CDR3 is TGTGCCAGCAGCCGTTGGACTGCTAGCACAGATACGCAGTATTTT. The chain employs TRBV6-1 and TRBJ2-3, with D possibly matching TRBD2 (5 bases). The CDR3 spans 15 residues. Germline CDR1 MNHNS, CDR2 SASEGT. V was cut by 6 bases and J by 0 bases, with 13 bases left in between.

The chain has TRBV7-9 and TRBJ2-4; TRBD1 agrees at 8 bases. CDR1 is SEHNR and CDR2 is FQNEAQ in the germline V gene (reference sequence). CDR3 length: 17 residues. The J segment lost 1 base and the V segment lost 4 bases, leaving 9 bases of the junction unmatched. The DNA for the CDR3 is TGTGCCAGCAGCTCTGACAGGGGCCTTGGGGCCAAAAACATTCAGTACTTC. As protein: CASSSDRGLGAKNIQYF.

This chain links TRBV7-8 with TRBJ2-1; a weak D match, TRBD2 (6 bases). CDR3 length: 15 residues. Germline CDR1 is SGHVS and CDR2 is FQNEAQ. V was trimmed by 1 base and J by 5 bases, leaving 12 bases between them. In DNA, the CDR3 is TGTGCCAGCAGCTTAGACGCGGGGAGTGACAATGAGCAGTTCTTC. It codes for CASSLDAGSDNEQFF. The full variable domain, its missing parts supplied by reference TRBV7-8 and TRBJ2-1, is GAGVSQSPRYKVAKRGQDVALRCDPISGHVSLFWYQQALGQGPEFLTYFQNEAQLDKSGLPSDRFFAERPEGSVSTLKIQRTQQEDSAVYLCASSLDAGSDNEQFFGPGTRLTVL.

This sequence joins TRBV10-3 and TRBJ1-4, with a possible D match to TRBD1 (5 bases). This CDR3 has 13 residues. CDR1 and CDR2 (germline): ENHRY, SYGVKD. Trimming left V 4 bases short and J 8 bases short, with 11 bases between. CDR3: CAISVNPGEKLFF. CDR3 nucleotides: TGTGCCATCAGTGTAAATCCAGGGGAAAAACTGTTTTTT.

Only a few counts were recorded for this clonotype. The chain has TRBV10-3 and TRBJ2-1; D is uncertain. Per the germline V gene, CDR1 is ENHRY and CDR2 is SYGVKD. The CDR3 is made up of 14 amino acids. V gave up 4 bases and J gave up 5 bases, with 12 bases separating them. This chain's CDR3 is CAISVLDHNNEQFF. The DNA for the CDR3 is TGTGCCATCAGTGTCCTAGATCATAACAATGAGCAGTTCTTC.